This T cell receptor (beta chain) appears in the sequencing data of a study of human T cells and chemical hapten exposure. Study conclusions and caveats: Correlating positively with patch test score were the PT1 expanded TCR counts. Expanded TCRs created a significantly greater count of big CDR3 similarity clusters than controls did.

TCRdb recomputed calls from the RACE reads with MiXCR, one row per CDR3 protein. There are about 110,000 distinct CDR3 sequences in the sample; approximately 10% occur only once, and approximately 3.5% lies in the top ten. With regard to this clonotype: Its matching antigen is unknown.

Time point indicated: patch test 1, 2 weeks after DPC sensitization. The sample's treatment: therapeutic diphenylcyclopropenone sensitization with weekly scalp DPC. Trimming removed 4 bases at V and 1 base at J, with 20 bases between. The CDR3 spans 17 residues. CDR1 and CDR2 (germline): SGHRS, YFSETQ. The genes are TRBV5-1 and TRBJ1-1; tentatively, D is TRBD1 (6 bases). The sequence derives from a woman in her thirties or forties with alopecia areata. Some clones in this sample may be carry-over from other donors' samples. The sequencing here drew on whole blood, taken in connection with sensitization to the hapten diphenylcyclopropenone (DPC). The CDR3 DNA follows: TGCGCCAGCAGCGGAAAAACAGGGATGGGGAAGAACACTGAAGCTTTCTTT. Residues: CASSGKTGMGKNTEAFF.